This TCR beta chain was obtained from a study of cytomegalovirus exposure and HLA in healthy donors. Primers for the PCR totalled 60 Vbeta and 13 Jbeta. Repertoires were generated with immunoSEQ multiplex PCR, while TCRdb's copy carries only in-frame clones and drops some. The sample includes about 150,000 clones, 80% of them seen just once. Sequenced input: PBMCs. This clonotype was obtained from a man aged 30 to 39 in good health.

Written as DNA, the CDR3 is TGCGCCAGCAGCCGCGGCCCCGGAGGACTAGCGGATTCCTACAATGAGCAGTTCTTC. Translating gives CASSRGPGGLADSYNEQFF. The chain employs TRBV4-3 and TRBJ2-1; 10 bases line up with TRBD2. There are 19 residues in the CDR3. The trim removed 4 bases at V and 1 base at J, leaving 13 bases unmatched. CDR1 and CDR2 from the germline V gene are LGHNA and YSLEER.